The 25 T cell receptor beta chains presented below share a single source sample, sequenced in a study of post-analysis software for immune sequencing data. Study findings and constraints: Four or five TRBV segments (TRBV5-6, TRBV5-1 and TRBV20-1 among them) occurred more frequently in patients than in controls.

These receptors lack a known antigen. Unique molecular identifiers tagged the TCR beta cDNA libraries. MiXCR was run by TCRdb on the PCR reads, yielding one entry per CDR3 protein. The table lists 750,000 to 950,000 distinct CDR3 sequences, approximately 57% of them singletons. What was sequenced was blood. These receptors were collected from a girl aged 5-17 years with multiple sclerosis.

The chain is built from TRBV20-1 and TRBJ2-7, with 8 bases matching TRBD2. CDR3 size: 13 residues. From germline, CDR1 is DFQATT and CDR2 SNEGSKA (reference sequence). The V and J ends lost 6 bases and 2 bases, in that order; junction bases with no gene match: 6. CDR3 residues: CSAMVAGTYEQYF. The CDR3 bases are TGCAGTGCCATGGTAGCGGGGACCTACGAGCAGTACTTC.

The chain carries TRBV6-5 and TRBJ2-1; D is unresolved. The V and J ends lost 6 bases and 5 bases respectively, with 11 bases between them. In germline, CDR1 is MNHEY, CDR2 SVGAGI. CDR3 size: 13 residues. The chain's CDR3 is CASSLGWDNEQFF. The CDR3 DNA is TGTGCCAGCAGCCTAGGGTGGGACAATGAGCAGTTCTTC.

The CDR3 region is CASNAQGYNEQFF. The DNA for the CDR3 is TGTGCCAGCAACGCACAGGGCTACAATGAGCAGTTCTTC. The rearrangement uses TRBV7-2 and TRBJ2-1, with D possibly being TRBD1 (6 bases). This CDR3 is 13 amino acids long. The ends were cut back, 7 bases at V and 3 bases at J, with 10 bases in the middle. Germline V CDR1 and CDR2: SGHTA, FQGNSA.

V is TRBV6-2 or TRBV6-3 and J is TRBJ1-1; D might be TRBD1 (6 bases). Trimming cost V 2 bases and J 4 bases, with 20 bases left between them. The CDR3 contains 17 residues. Germline CDR1 MNHEY, CDR2 SVGEGT. The CDR3 spells CASSYEHGQSWPTEAFF. CDR3 DNA sequence: TGTGCCAGCAGTTACGAACACGGACAGTCCTGGCCCACTGAAGCTTTCTTT.

The CDR3 here is CASSLGDRGNEQFF. Here the CDR3 DNA reads TGCGCCAGCAGCTTGGGGGACAGGGGCAATGAGCAGTTCTTC. The gene calls are TRBV5-1 and TRBJ2-1; the match to TRBD1 covers 10 bases. The V gene's germline CDR1 is SGHRS and CDR2 YFSETQ. J was trimmed by 6 bases and V by 0 bases; bases with no gene match: 0. CDR3 length: 14 residues.

This chain joins TRBV6-2 or TRBV6-3 and TRBJ1-1, with D possibly matching TRBD1 (5 bases). V shed 7 bases and J shed 1 base, with 13 bases lying between them. Germline V gives CDR1 MNHEY, CDR2 SVGEGT. The CDR3 totals 14 residues. CDR3 loop: CASISQGRNTEAFF. The CDR3 bases are TGTGCCAGCATTTCCCAGGGCAGGAACACTGAAGCTTTCTTT.

A few counts support this clonotype. This chain joins TRBV12-3 or TRBV12-4 and TRBJ2-1, with 7 bases fitting TRBD1. J was trimmed by 5 bases and V by 2 bases; bases with no gene match: 6. The CDR3 runs 15 residues. CDR3 in DNA: TGTGCCAGCAGTTTAATAAGGGGGCAGGACAATGAGCAGTTCTTC. Protein sequence: CASSLIRGQDNEQFF.

The J gene is TRBJ2-7, the V gene TRBV12-3 or TRBV12-4, with TRBD1 matching over 8 bases. The CDR3 extends over 14 amino acids. V was clipped by 7 bases and J by 2 bases; unmatched bases: 7. In DNA, the CDR3 is TGTGCCAGCACCCCTTCGGGACAGGCCTACGAGCAGTACTTC. Translated, it gives CASTPSGQAYEQYF.

V is TRBV9 and J is TRBJ1-2; 9 bases line up with TRBD1. The CDR3 totals 18 residues. The V segment lost 4 bases and the J segment 1 base; nucleotides outside the gene matches: 14. The germline gives CDR1 SGDLS, CDR2 YYNGEE. The CDR3 DNA is TGTGCCAGCAGCACCCACACAGGGGGCGCCGTCATTAACTATGGCTACACCTTC. Its translation is CASSTHTGGAVINYGYTF. Drawing the rest from reference TRBV9 and TRBJ1-2, the complete variable domain is DSGVTQTPKHLITATGQRVTLRCSPRSGDLSVYWYQQSLDQGLQFLIQYYNGEERAKGNILERFSAQQFPDLHSELNLSSLELGDSALYFCASSTHTGGAVINYGYTFGSGTRLTVV.

This clonotype was detected a few times. V gene TRBV27 combines with J gene TRBJ2-5, with 13 bases matching TRBD2. The CDR3 extends over 17 amino acids. Germline lookup yields CDR1 MNHEY and CDR2 SMNVEV (reference sequence). Trimming took 2 bases from V and 0 from J; bases not matched to a gene: 3. Here the CDR3 DNA reads TGTGCCAGCAGTTTACGAGGGACTAGCGGGAACCAAGAGACCCAGTACTTC. This encodes CASSLRGTSGNQETQYF.

The genes are TRBV4-1 and TRBJ2-4; D gene unclear. Germline V lookup: CDR1 MGHRA, CDR2 YSYEKL. CDR3 size: 14 residues. The V and J ends lost 2 bases and 6 bases respectively, with 11 bases between them. Written as DNA, the CDR3 is TGCGCCAGCAGCCAAACACAGCTTGGAAACATTCAGTACTTC. Its translation is CASSQTQLGNIQYF.

The chain links TRBV20-1 to TRBJ2-1, with 11 bases matching TRBD2. The germline V gene encodes CDR1 DFQATT and CDR2 SNEGSKA (reference sequence). Unmatched junction bases numbered 8, after V lost 0 bases and J lost 7 bases. This CDR3 has 16 residues. The CDR3 sequence: CSARDNSGRALNEQFF. DNA for the CDR3: TGCAGTGCTAGAGACAATAGCGGGAGGGCCTTAAATGAGCAGTTCTTC.

The CDR3 loop reads CASRSQGETQYF. In DNA, the CDR3 is TGTGCCAGCAGATCGCAAGGGGAGACCCAGTACTTC. The chain is built from TRBV27 and TRBJ2-5, with D unresolved. CDR1 is MNHEY and CDR2 is SMNVEV in the germline V gene (reference sequence). V was trimmed by 6 bases and J by 5 bases, leaving 10 bases between them. CDR3 length equals 12 residues.

In its sample, this clonotype was seen once. The chain combines TRBV5-1 with TRBJ2-7; 8 bases fit TRBD1. J gave up 2 bases and V 4 bases, and 5 bases lay outside the gene matches. This CDR3 comprises 14 residues. In germline, CDR1 is SGHRS, CDR2 YFSETQ. The CDR3 protein is CASSPQGAAYEQYF. Written as DNA, the CDR3 is TGCGCCAGCAGCCCCCAGGGGGCCGCCTACGAGCAGTACTTC.

The chain links TRBV27 to TRBJ2-4; 7 positions match TRBD2. The end of the DNA aligns better with TRBJ2-7, so the J call may be wrong. Germline V gives CDR1 MNHEY, CDR2 SMNVEV (reference sequence). The CDR3 has 15 amino acids. CDR3 sequence reads: CASSFRTGGSGEQYF. CDR3 DNA: TGTGCCAGCAGTTTCAGGACTGGCGGGAGCGGCGAGCAGTACTTC.

The chain has TRBV12-3 or TRBV12-4 and TRBJ2-7; D possibly corresponds to TRBD2 (5 bases). V gave up 5 bases and J gave up 3 bases, with 11 bases separating them. CDR3 length equals 13 residues. The DNA of the CDR3 is TGTGCCAGCAGTCCCAAAGGGAGCTACGAGCAGTACTTC. Its protein product is CASSPKGSYEQYF.

This chain uses TRBV19 with TRBJ2-1; D not resolved. Deletions cut 3 bases from V and 8 bases from J, with 11 bases between. The CDR3 runs 13 residues. CDR1 LNHDA and CDR2 SQIVND come from the germline V gene (reference sequence). CDR3 amino acids: CASSIPRPDEQFF. In DNA form, the CDR3 reads TGTGCCAGTAGTATCCCCCGCCCGGATGAGCAGTTCTTC.

The V call is TRBV20-1, the J call TRBJ2-7; 7 nucleotides line up with TRBD2. The V gene end was trimmed by 6 bases and the J gene end by 2 bases; junction bases not matched to a gene: 4. The CDR3 has 12 residues. Germline V CDR1 and CDR2: DFQATT, SNEGSKA (reference sequence). The CDR3 region has the DNA TGCAGTGCGAGCGGGAAGACCTACGAGCAGTACTTC. Its protein is CSASGKTYEQYF.

V gene TRBV10-3 combines with J gene TRBJ2-3, with D unresolved. The CDR3 loop spans 13 amino acids. The V end lost 6 bases, the J end lost 0 bases, and 7 bases lay between the germline ends. The germline CDR1 and CDR2 sequences are ENHRY and SYGVKD. The CDR3 sequence: CAISAISTDTQYF. CDR3 nucleotide sequence: TGTGCCATCAGCGCAATTAGCACAGATACGCAGTATTTT.

This clonotype was seen more than once but under ten times. The chain carries TRBV6-5 and TRBJ2-5; 7 bases map to TRBD1. V shed 6 bases, J shed 4 bases, and the junction held 11 bases outside the gene matches. Germline CDR1 reads MNHEY; CDR2 reads SVGAGI. The CDR3 totals 15 residues. CDR3 region: CASSQPRQGIETQYF. As DNA, the CDR3 is TGTGCCAGCAGCCAACCCAGACAGGGAATAGAGACCCAGTACTTC.

The rearrangement uses TRBV2 and TRBJ2-5; 12 nucleotides match TRBD2. Trimming at V came to 7 bases and at J to 5 bases, leaving 11 bases not matched to a gene. CDR1 SNHLY and CDR2 FYNNEI come from the germline V gene. The CDR3 extends over 16 amino acids. The CDR3 nucleotides read TGTGCCAGCACAAAGTCGGCTAGCGGGGGGGCTGAGACCCAGTACTTC. Protein: CASTKSASGGAETQYF.

The rearrangement joins TRBV29-1 to TRBJ2-1, with a tentative D call TRBD1 (7 bases). The CDR3 has 14 residues. V was trimmed by 3 bases and J by 6 bases, leaving 15 bases between them. Germline V CDR1 and CDR2: SQVTM, ANQGSEA. This CDR3 reads CSVDGGGMGNEQFF. For the CDR3, the DNA is TGCAGCGTTGACGGAGGGGGCATGGGCAATGAGCAGTTCTTC.

The chain couples TRBV3-1 to TRBJ2-3, with 7 nucleotides matching TRBD2. With 4 bases clipped from V and 2 bases from J, the junction kept 9 bases outside the gene matches. From germline, CDR1 is LGHDT and CDR2 YNNKEL (reference sequence). The CDR3 runs 16 residues. CDR3 protein: CASSPGGGRNTDTQYF. Here the CDR3 DNA reads TGTGCCAGCAGCCCCGGGGGAGGGAGGAACACAGATACGCAGTATTTT.

The rearrangement uses TRBV10-3 and TRBJ1-2; D gene ambiguous. The CDR3 sequence is 14 residues long. Germline V gene lookup returns CDR1 ENHRY and CDR2 SYGVKD. V was clipped by 4 bases and J by 0 bases, with 9 bases between them. The CDR3 bases are TGTGCCATCAGTGTGCCGACCGCTAACTATGGCTACACCTTC. This codes for CAISVPTANYGYTF.

This clonotype turned up a few times. The chain has TRBV5-1 and TRBJ2-1, with a tentative D call TRBD2 (5 bases). The CDR3 spans 14 residues. V lost 2 bases and J 2 bases, leaving 8 bases between the germline ends. Germline V gene lookup returns CDR1 SGHRS and CDR2 YFSETQ. CDR3 loop: CASSFGGPYNEQFF. Written as DNA, the CDR3 is TGCGCCAGCAGCTTCGGAGGACCCTACAATGAGCAGTTCTTC.